This T cell receptor (beta chain) was sequenced for a study of blood T cell repertoires in COVID-19. Whole-study context: The United States, Italy and Spain supplied acute and convalescent COVID-19 samples. T cells, B-cell-depleted T cells, or PBMCs provided the cDNA or gDNA that served as material.

Original processing notes: Quantification of nucleated cells was approximated via reference gene primer amplification. The protocol was immunoSEQ multiplex PCR, while the TCRdb copy is restricted to in-frame clones and leaves out a portion. The V and J calls and clone size are taken from that table; D and trimming were inferred from the DNA. The sample contains 85,000 to 120,000 clones, roughly two thirds of which appear only once. The table lists this clone with a few counts. Per germline, CDR1 SGHAT and CDR2 FQNNGV. The ends lost 5 bases at V and 4 bases at J; junction bases unmatched: 6. The CDR3 runs to 14 residues.

The sample comprised peripheral blood. The chain links TRBV11-2 to TRBJ1-2; 8 bases agree with TRBD1. The sequence was collected from a human donor with acute or convalescent COVID-19. The donor label of this sample is uncertain. This chain's CDR3 is CASSPGQGFYGYTF. CDR3 coding DNA: TGTGCCAGCAGCCCCGGACAGGGCTTCTATGGCTACACCTTC.